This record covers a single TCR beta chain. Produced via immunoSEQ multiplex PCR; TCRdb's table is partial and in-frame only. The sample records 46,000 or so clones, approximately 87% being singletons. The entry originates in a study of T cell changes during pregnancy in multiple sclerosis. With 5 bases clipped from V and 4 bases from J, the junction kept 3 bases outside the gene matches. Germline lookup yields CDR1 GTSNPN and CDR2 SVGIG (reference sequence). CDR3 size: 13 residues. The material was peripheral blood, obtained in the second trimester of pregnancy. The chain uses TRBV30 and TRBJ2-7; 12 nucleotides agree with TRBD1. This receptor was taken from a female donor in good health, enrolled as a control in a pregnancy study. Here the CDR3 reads CAWGTGGGYEQYF. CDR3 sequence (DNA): TGTGCCTGGGGGACAGGGGGCGGGTACGAGCAGTACTTC.